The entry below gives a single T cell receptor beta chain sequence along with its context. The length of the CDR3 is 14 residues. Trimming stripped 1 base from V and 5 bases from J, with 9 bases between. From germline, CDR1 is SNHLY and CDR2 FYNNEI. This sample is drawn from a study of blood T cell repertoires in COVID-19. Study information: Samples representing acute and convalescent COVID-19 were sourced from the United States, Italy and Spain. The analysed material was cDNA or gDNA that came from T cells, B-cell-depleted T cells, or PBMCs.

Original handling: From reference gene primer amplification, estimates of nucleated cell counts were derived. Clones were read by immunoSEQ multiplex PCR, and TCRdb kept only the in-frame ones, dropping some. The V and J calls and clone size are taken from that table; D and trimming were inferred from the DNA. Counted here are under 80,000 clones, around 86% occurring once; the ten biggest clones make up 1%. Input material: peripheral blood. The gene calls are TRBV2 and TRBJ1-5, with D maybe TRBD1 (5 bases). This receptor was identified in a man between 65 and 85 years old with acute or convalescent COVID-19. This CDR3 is CASSEGGRDQPQHF. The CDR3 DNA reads TGTGCCAGCAGTGAAGGGGGGAGGGATCAGCCCCAGCATTTT.